This T cell receptor (beta chain) derives from a study of shared clonotypes between healthy human individuals. Method: immunoSEQ multiplex PCR; TCRdb's copy keeps in-frame clones and lacks some. The sample consists of 2,500,000 or so clones, less than 95% of them appearing once. This CDR3 region has 13 residues. V was pared by 3 bases and J by 4 bases, with 10 bases between. CDR1 SGHRS and CDR2 YFSETQ come from the germline V gene. The chain uses TRBV5-1 and TRBJ2-5, with D perhaps matching TRBD2 (5 bases). Sequences were obtained from naive CD4+ T cells from PBMCs. Subset described: CD45RA+ positively selected. The receptor was derived from a man aged 18 to 35 in good health. Some clones in this sample may be carry-over from other donors' samples. The CDR3 DNA is TGCGCCAGCAGCTCTCAACTAGGAGAGACCCAGTACTTC. It yields the protein CASSSQLGETQYF.